These 18 T cell receptor beta chains came from one sample sequenced in a study of response to subunit inactivated influenza vaccine. TCRdb reanalysed the RT-PCR reads using MiXCR and keeps one entry per CDR3 protein. This table has around 540,000 distinct CDR3 sequences, roughly 12% appearing once. The sample consisted of PBMCs from blood, taken on the day of vaccination. Every receptor here comes from a man aged 50 or older who received an inactivated influenza vaccine.

This clonotype was detected many times. This chain uses TRBV19 with TRBJ1-1; D call uncertain. The germline gives CDR1 LNHDA, CDR2 SQIVND (reference sequence). This CDR3 is 15 amino acids long. V lost 7 bases and J 0 bases, leaving 15 bases between the germline ends. CDR3 sequence (DNA): TGTGCCAGTACCCCGAGCAGAATATTGAACACTGAAGCTTTCTTT. It translates to CASTPSRILNTEAFF.

Only a few counts were recorded for this clonotype. This chain joins TRBV30 and TRBJ1-3; perhaps TRBD1 as D (5 bases). Deletions cut 8 bases from V and 0 bases from J, with 14 bases between. Germline V gene sequence: CDR1 GTSNPN, CDR2 SVGIG (reference sequence). The CDR3 totals 14 residues. The CDR3 DNA is TGTGCCCGCAGGGAAGTAGGCTCTGGAAACACCATATATTTT. Residues: CARREVGSGNTIYF. Drawing the rest from reference TRBV30 and TRBJ1-3, the complete variable domain is SQTIHQWPATLVQPVGSPLSLECTVEGTSNPNLYWYRQAAGRGLQLLFYSVGIGQISSEVPQNLSASRPQDRQFILSSKKLLLSDSGFYLCARREVGSGNTIYFGEGSWLTVV.

The rearrangement joins TRBV11-3 to TRBJ2-1; 9 bases are a match to TRBD2. This CDR3 comprises 15 residues. Trimming cost V 2 bases and J 6 bases; bases outside gene matches: 5. CDR1 and CDR2 (germline): SGHNT, YENEEA. The CDR3 bases are TGTGCCAGCAGCTTATATGGCGGGAGGGCCAATGAGCAGTTCTTC. This sequence encodes CASSLYGGRANEQFF.

This clonotype was counted many times. The chain couples TRBV10-3 to TRBJ2-2; D is undetermined. The germline V gene has CDR1 ENHRY and CDR2 SYGVKD. The V end lost 5 bases, the J end lost 2 bases, and 0 bases lay between the germline ends. There are 11 residues in the CDR3. The CDR3: CAISNTGELFF. The CDR3, as DNA: TGTGCCATCAGTAACACCGGGGAGCTGTTTTTT.

V usage is TRBV3-1 and J usage is TRBJ2-3, with D possibly TRBD1 on 5 matching bases. Germline CDR1 LGHDT, CDR2 YNNKEL (reference sequence). Trimming stripped 11 bases from V and 1 base from J, with 19 bases between. The CDR3 is 15 residues long. CDR3 sequence (DNA): TGTGCCTCCTCCAAAGGGGTCCCCCGCACAGATACGCAGTATTTT. Amino acid sequence: CASSKGVPRTDTQYF.

V is TRBV5-1 and J is TRBJ2-3, with 15 bases lining up with TRBD2. The CDR3 extends over 19 amino acids. Germline trimming cut 4 bases from V and 0 bases from J; bases unmatched to any gene: 9. Per germline, CDR1 SGHRS and CDR2 YFSETQ. The CDR3 DNA is TGCGCCAGCAGCCTCGGACTAGCGGGGGGGAGCCCGAGCACAGATACGCAGTATTTT. Its translation is CASSLGLAGGSPSTDTQYF. Drawing the rest from reference TRBV5-1 and TRBJ2-3, the complete variable domain is KAGVTQTPRYLIKTRGQQVTLSCSPISGHRSVSWYQQTPGQGLQFLFEYFSETQRNKGNFPGRFSGRQFSNSRSEMNVSTLELGDSALYLCASSLGLAGGSPSTDTQYFGPGTRLTVL.

The chain links TRBV4-2 to TRBJ2-1; TRBD2 aligns across 14 bases. The CDR3 has 17 residues. Germline CDR1 is LGHNA and CDR2 is YNFKEQ. V dropped 1 base and J dropped 4; count of bases not matched to a gene: 3. The CDR3 loop is CASSQGLAGGIYNEQFF. The CDR3 region has the DNA TGTGCCAGCAGCCAAGGACTAGCGGGGGGGATATACAATGAGCAGTTCTTC.

The chain recombines TRBV15 with TRBJ1-1; a possible D gene is TRBD1 (5 bases). The V gene lost 9 bases and the J gene lost 6 bases, with 29 bases spanning the gap. This CDR3 is built from 17 residues. CDR1 LNHNV and CDR2 YYDKDF come from the germline V gene (reference sequence). The CDR3 reads CATRRDSGTLNGSEAFF. The DNA of the CDR3 is TGTGCCACTAGGAGAGACTCCGGGACCCTGAATGGCTCTGAAGCTTTCTTT.

For this clonotype: Relative to the germline gene, one junction end is altered; a read error may explain this. The chain links TRBV27 to TRBJ1-3; no reliable D call. Per germline, CDR1 MNHEY and CDR2 SMNVEV (reference sequence). The CDR3 spans 14 residues. The CDR3 here is CASSPIHYSRPALF. The CDR3, as DNA: TGTGCCAGCAGTCCCATCCACTACAGCAGACCTGCCCTTTTT.

This clonotype occurred a few times. V is TRBV18 and J is TRBJ2-2; maybe TRBD2 (6 bases). V lost 3 bases and J lost 3, with 14 bases in between. This CDR3 spans 16 amino acids. Germline assignment: CDR1 KGHSH and CDR2 LQKENI. In DNA form, the CDR3 reads TGTGCCAGCTCACCCAAGACTAGTCGAGACACCGGGGAGCTGTTTTTT. Amino acids: CASSPKTSRDTGELFF. Variable domain in full (rest from reference TRBV18 and TRBJ2-2): NAGVMQNPRHLVRRRGQEARLRCSPMKGHSHVYWYRQLPEEGLKFMVYLQKENIIDESGMPKERFSAEFPKEGPSILRIQQVVRGDSAAYFCASSPKTSRDTGELFFGEGSRLTVL.

V and J are TRBV4-2 and TRBJ2-7; D call uncertain. Germline lookup yields CDR1 LGHNA and CDR2 YNFKEQ. Trimming stripped 0 bases from V and 3 bases from J, with 12 bases between. The CDR3 covers 15 residues. CDR3 bases: TGTGCCAGCAGCCAAGATAGAGTCGGTTACTACGAGCAGTACTTC. Amino acid sequence: CASSQDRVGYYEQYF.

A few counts support this clonotype. The V and J genes are TRBV28 and TRBJ1-5; TRBD1 matches 7 bases. CDR3 size: 15 residues. Germline CDR1 MDHEN, CDR2 SYDVKM. V lost 2 bases to trimming and J lost 6 bases; unmatched junction nucleotides: 7. The CDR3 DNA follows: TGTGCCAGCAGTTTAGGTACAGGGGAATTTCAGCCCCAGCATTTT. It specifies CASSLGTGEFQPQHF.

The chain combines TRBV5-6 with TRBJ2-1, with TRBD2 identical over 10 bases. The CDR3 has 15 residues. Per germline, CDR1 SGHDT and CDR2 YYEEEE. After removal of 0 bases from V and 7 bases from J, the junction contained 4 bases not matched to a gene. In DNA, the CDR3 is TGTGCCAGCAGCTTGGGAATACTAGCGGGAAATGAGCAGTTCTTC. Translated: CASSLGILAGNEQFF.

This chain joins TRBV6-1 and TRBJ2-7; a possible D gene is TRBD2 (7 bases). V was clipped by 4 bases and J by 2 bases, with 18 bases between them. Germline V gene sequence: CDR1 MNHNS, CDR2 SASEGT. The CDR3 covers 16 residues. As DNA, the CDR3 is TGTGCCAGCAGTGTGCGGGGCGGGGGCGAACCCTACGAGCAGTACTTC. Translating it yields CASSVRGGGEPYEQYF.

This clonotype was detected many times. This rearrangement joins TRBV5-1 to TRBJ2-3; perhaps D is TRBD1 or TRBD2 (5 bases each). Deletions cut 2 bases from V and 4 bases from J, with 17 bases between. CDR1 and CDR2 (germline): SGHRS, YFSETQ. This CDR3 contains 16 residues. CDR3: CASSFGTSATPDTQYF. The CDR3, as DNA: TGCGCCAGCAGCTTCGGGACCTCCGCCACGCCAGATACGCAGTATTTT.

This clonotype was detected many times. The DNA for the CDR3 is TGTGCCATCAGTGGAACGACTAGCGGGGGTTACAATGAGCAGTTCTTC. Residues: CAISGTTSGGYNEQFF. The chain carries TRBV10-3 and TRBJ2-1, with TRBD2 identical over 12 bases. The junction had 5 bases not matched to a gene; V was cut back by 4 bases and J by 4 bases. The CDR3 spans 16 residues. CDR1 and CDR2 from the germline V gene are ENHRY and SYGVKD.

This clonotype was found a few times. This chain's CDR3 is CASSLEGARIDTQYF. CDR3 sequence (DNA): TGTGCCAGCAGCTTAGAAGGGGCCCGGATAGATACGCAGTATTTT. The V gene is TRBV11-2, the J gene TRBJ2-3, with D maybe TRBD1 (5 bases). V was clipped by 0 bases and J by 5 bases, with 12 bases between them. Germline loops: CDR1 SGHAT, CDR2 FQNNGV. The CDR3 spans 15 residues.

The chain has TRBV7-2 and TRBJ1-2; D is unclear. The CDR3 loop spans 14 amino acids. CDR1 and CDR2 from the germline V gene are SGHTA and FQGNSA. V was trimmed by 2 bases and J by 0 bases, leaving 7 bases between them. The CDR3 spells CASSLSQANYGYTF. In DNA form, the CDR3 reads TGTGCCAGCAGCTTATCTCAAGCTAACTATGGCTACACCTTC.